Presented here are 10 T cell receptor beta chains from one specimen sequenced in a study of T cells in localized non-small cell lung cancer. The repertoire was sequenced with immunoSEQ multiplex PCR; TCRdb's copy has only in-frame clones and lacks some. The sample shows about 6,000 clones, roughly 43% of them seen only once. Specimen: lung tumor tissue, collected before any cancer treatment. These receptors were taken from a woman between 35 and 70 years old with stage II squamous cell lung carcinoma.

J is TRBJ1-1 and V is TRBV30; TRBD1 matches at 7 bases. The CDR3 totals 12 residues. The V gene's germline CDR1 is GTSNPN and CDR2 SVGIG (reference sequence). The V segment lost 8 bases and the J segment 2 bases; nucleotides outside the gene matches: 5. CDR3 residues: CAHHRGNTEAFF. The DNA for the CDR3 is TGTGCCCACCACAGGGGAAACACTGAAGCTTTCTTT.

This clone was counted a single time. The genes are TRBV25-1 and TRBJ1-2; tentative D call: TRBD1 (6 bases). The V gene lost 4 bases and the J gene lost 4 bases, with 13 bases spanning the gap. The CDR3 is made up of 14 amino acids. The germline gives CDR1 MGHDK, CDR2 SYGVNS. CDR3 DNA sequence: TGTGCCAGCAGTGCCTCCGGGACACTCTATGGCTACACCTTC. Amino acid sequence: CASSASGTLYGYTF.

The V gene is TRBV30, the J gene TRBJ1-3; D not resolved. This CDR3 is built from 12 residues. V dropped 3 bases and J dropped 4 bases, with 7 bases sitting between them. Germline CDR1 GTSNPN, CDR2 SVGIG (reference sequence). The CDR3 here is CAWSVIGNTIYF. Here the CDR3 DNA reads TGTGCCTGGAGCGTGATCGGAAACACCATATATTTT.

In DNA, the CDR3 is TGTGCCAGCAGCGTGTCCTCCGGGACTAGCGGGGGCCTTTTCACAGATACGCAGTATTTT. As protein: CASSVSSGTSGGLFTDTQYF. The chain combines TRBV9 with TRBJ2-3, with 14 bases fitting TRBD2. J gave up 2 bases and V 2 bases, and 13 bases lay outside the gene matches. Germline CDR1 and CDR2: SGDLS and YYNGEE. This CDR3 is built from 20 residues.

This clone has more than one count but fewer than ten. The gene calls are TRBV18 and TRBJ1-2; D unresolved. The CDR3 has 14 amino acids. The germline gives CDR1 KGHSH, CDR2 LQKENI. Trimming stripped 3 bases from V and 1 base from J, with 9 bases between. The chain's CDR3 is CASSPGANNYGYTF. The CDR3 coding sequence is TGTGCCAGCTCACCGGGAGCAAATAACTATGGCTACACCTTC.

This clone was counted only a few times. The genes are TRBV7-5 and TRBJ2-1; the table's TRBD1 call for D was not verified on the DNA. TRBV7-5 is reported as a pseudogene. There are 14 residues in the CDR3. In DNA, the CDR3 is TGTGCCAGCAGCCCCGGACAGTTCCCCAATGAGCAGTTCTTC. Translating it yields CASSPGQFPNEQFF.

This chain joins TRBV6-8 and TRBJ2-1; TRBD1 is a possible D gene (5 bases). The V end was cut by 0 bases, the J end by 11 bases, with 8 bases between. In germline, CDR1 is MNHGY, CDR2 SAAAGT. The CDR3 runs to 12 residues. CDR3: CASSYSTAKQFF. In DNA, the CDR3 is TGTGCCAGCAGTTACTCGACAGCTAAGCAGTTCTTC.

This sequence joins TRBV18 and TRBJ1-2, with D tentatively TRBD1 (6 bases). There are 14 residues in the CDR3. V was clipped by 1 base and J by 3 bases, with 9 bases between them. Germline assignment: CDR1 KGHSH and CDR2 LQKENI. The DNA for the CDR3 is TGTGCCAGCTCACCACAACCAGGGGACTATGGCTACACCTTC. Translating gives CASSPQPGDYGYTF.

The chain recombines TRBV19 with TRBJ1-4; a possible D gene is TRBD1 (6 bases). CDR1 and CDR2 (germline): LNHDA, SQIVND (reference sequence). This CDR3 is built from 14 residues. V was cut by 7 bases and J by 8 bases, with 17 bases left in between. CDR3 in DNA: TGTGCCAGTATGGGGGACATCCGGACCGAAAAACTGTTTTTT. Protein sequence: CASMGDIRTEKLFF.

In DNA form, the CDR3 reads TGTGCCAGCAGCCTCGGGGGCAGTCGGGTGGGAACTGAAGCTTTCTTT. Protein: CASSLGGSRVGTEAFF. The V call is TRBV11-3, the J call TRBJ1-1; weak D call: TRBD1 (6 bases). The CDR3 totals 16 residues. The germline gives CDR1 SGHNT, CDR2 YENEEA. Trimming removed 5 bases from V and 5 bases from J, with 21 bases in between.